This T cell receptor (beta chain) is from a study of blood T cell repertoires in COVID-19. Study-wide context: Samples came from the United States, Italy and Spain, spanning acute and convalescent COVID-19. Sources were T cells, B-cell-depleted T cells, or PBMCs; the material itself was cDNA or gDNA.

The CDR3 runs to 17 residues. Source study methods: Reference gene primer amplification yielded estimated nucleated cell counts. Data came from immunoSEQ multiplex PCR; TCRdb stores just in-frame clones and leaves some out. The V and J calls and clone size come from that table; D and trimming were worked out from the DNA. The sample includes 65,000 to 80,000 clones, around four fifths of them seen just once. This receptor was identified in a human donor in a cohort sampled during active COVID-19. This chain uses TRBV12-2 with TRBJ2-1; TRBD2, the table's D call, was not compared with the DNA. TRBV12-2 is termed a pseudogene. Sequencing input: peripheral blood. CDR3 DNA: TGTGCAAGTCGACCTACCGGGACTAGAAGCTCCTACAATGAGCAGTTCTTC. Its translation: CASRPTGTRSSYNEQFF.